The clone carrying this TCR beta chain was observed once. Its target is not known. The CDR3 loop spans 13 amino acids. Germline lookup yields CDR1 SGHNT and CDR2 YENEEA. Trimming removed 3 bases at V and 0 bases at J, with 4 bases between. These data are taken from a study of cytomegalovirus exposure and HLA in healthy donors. Study-level results: For presence/absence analyses, sequencing depth was assumed to be roughly uniform across donors. Only CMV serostatus was available as immune exposure information.

60 Vbeta and 13 Jbeta primers were used in PCR. Libraries were prepared by immunoSEQ multiplex PCR; TCRdb keeps only in-frame clonotypes and omits some of them. The sample gives 250,000 or so clones, more than 75% of which show up once; 1.3% is in the top ten. The chain links TRBV11-3 to TRBJ2-3; D gene ambiguous. The source material was PBMCs. The clonotype comes from a human donor in good health. In DNA form, the CDR3 reads TGTGCCAGCAGCTTGGGCAGCACAGATACGCAGTATTTT. It codes for CASSLGSTDTQYF. Full variable domain (outside the CDR3, taken from reference TRBV11-3 and TRBJ2-3): EAGVVQSPRYKIIEKKQPVAFWCNPISGHNTLYWYLQNLGQGPELLIRYENEEAVDDSQLPKDRFSAERLKGVDSTLKIQPAELGDSAVYLCASSLGSTDTQYFGPGTRLTVL.